This T cell receptor (beta chain) was captured in a study of cytomegalovirus exposure and HLA in healthy donors. V lost 4 bases and J lost 3; bases outside the gene matches: 10. Per germline, CDR1 SGHRS and CDR2 YFSETQ. This CDR3 has 16 residues. A multiplex PCR was run with 60 Vbeta primers and 13 Jbeta primers. Profiled with immunoSEQ multiplex PCR; TCRdb holds only in-frame clones, not every one. The sample carries 200,000 to 250,000 clones, over 65% recorded once. Sequenced sample: PBMCs. The rearrangement links TRBV5-1 to TRBJ2-7, with 10 bases matching TRBD1. This clonotype originated in a man aged 18 to 30 in good health and CMV-seronegative. The CDR3 sequence: CASSPGQGELYYEQYF. As DNA, the CDR3 is TGCGCCAGCAGCCCAGGACAGGGGGAATTGTACTACGAGCAGTACTTC.